Following are 27 T cell receptor beta chains from one sample sequenced in a study of CD8+CD57+ T cells in acquired aplastic anemia. Selection for sequencing was limited to patients who had shown CD8+CD57+ cell expansion by flow cytometry. CDR3 and TCR beta VDJ profiling relied on genomic DNA as the template. TCRdb itself ran the reads through MiXCR, one entry per CDR3 protein. This table holds about 160,000 distinct CDR3 sequences, roughly half found once. The material sequenced was sorted CD4+, CD8+, or CD8+CD57+ T cells (not recorded which) from PBMCs. These receptors came from a human donor with aplastic anemia.

This clonotype was found many times. The chain links TRBV13 to TRBJ1-1, with 9 bases lining up with TRBD1. The V gene end was trimmed by 5 bases and the J gene end by 5 bases; junction bases not matched to a gene: 6. This CDR3 contains 14 residues. Germline V CDR1 and CDR2: PRHDT, FYEKMQ (reference sequence). CDR3 residues: CASSAGQGWTEAFF. The CDR3 DNA is TGTGCCAGCAGCGCGGGACAGGGTTGGACTGAAGCTTTCTTT.

This clonotype was detected ten times or more. The chain couples TRBV29-1 to TRBJ1-5, with 8 positions matching TRBD1. Trimming removed 6 bases from V and 2 bases from J; junction bases left unmatched: 3. The CDR3 spans 13 residues. Per germline, CDR1 SQVTM and CDR2 ANQGSEA. The CDR3, as DNA: TGCAGCGTCCAGGACAGGGGCAATCAGCCCCAGCATTTT. Translated, it gives CSVQDRGNQPQHF.

The V gene is TRBV25-1, the J gene TRBJ2-1; 9 nucleotides line up with TRBD1. The CDR3 is 17 amino acids. Germline values: CDR1 MGHDK, CDR2 SYGVNS. V shed 4 bases and J 3 bases; nucleotides not matched to a gene: 10. The CDR3 sequence is CASSAMTGGSLYNEQFF. As DNA, the CDR3 is TGTGCCAGCAGTGCCATGACAGGGGGTAGTCTCTACAATGAGCAGTTCTTC.

This clonotype showed up just once. The V and J genes are TRBV11-2 and TRBJ1-5, with 9 bases fitting TRBD1. The CDR3 length is 16 residues. Germline V lookup: CDR1 SGHAT, CDR2 FQNNGV. Losses at the gene ends were 5 bases for V and 6 bases for J; bases not matched to a gene: 11. The CDR3 DNA is TGTGCCAGCAGCCCAAGCGGGGGGACAGGGCGTCAGCCCCAGCATTTT. Its protein is CASSPSGGTGRQPQHF.

The rearrangement links TRBV12-3 or TRBV12-4 to TRBJ1-2; no clear D gene. The CDR3 sequence is 16 residues long. Trimming removed 2 bases from V and 4 bases from J, with 17 bases in between. The CDR3 is CASSLTLTTTFYGYTF. The CDR3 nucleotides read TGTGCCAGCAGTTTAACGCTAACCACTACATTCTATGGCTACACCTTC.

The V gene is TRBV10-3, the J gene TRBJ2-5; D possibly corresponds to TRBD2 (6 bases). The germline V gene encodes CDR1 ENHRY and CDR2 SYGVKD. The CDR3 covers 15 residues. Trimming shortened V by 4 bases and J by 5 bases, and 17 bases separated the two germline ends. CDR3 residues: CAISASLGGRETQYF. DNA for the CDR3: TGTGCCATCAGTGCCTCGCTTGGGGGGAGGGAGACCCAGTACTTC.

The J gene is TRBJ1-2, the V gene TRBV7-9; D not resolved. The CDR3 runs to 12 residues. Per the germline V gene, CDR1 is SEHNR and CDR2 is FQNEAQ (reference sequence). Between the trimmed V and J ends, which lost 4 bases and 8 bases, there was a span of 11 bases. CDR3 protein: CASSSLARGYTF. DNA for the CDR3: TGTGCCAGCAGCTCCCTGGCTCGGGGCTACACCTTC.

This clonotype was detected only a few times. This rearrangement joins TRBV2 to TRBJ2-5; 9 bases agree with TRBD1. CDR1 SNHLY and CDR2 FYNNEI come from the germline V gene. CDR3 size: 15 residues. With V trimmed by 5 bases and J by 1 base, 5 bases remained unmatched. The CDR3 is CASSWGQGVQETQYF. DNA for the CDR3: TGTGCCAGCAGTTGGGGACAGGGCGTCCAAGAGACCCAGTACTTC.

This clonotype was picked up many times. The V gene is TRBV4-2, the J gene TRBJ2-7, with D perhaps given as TRBD1 or TRBD2 (6 bases each). V was trimmed by 6 bases and J by 5 bases, leaving 14 bases between them. The CDR3 spans 13 residues. Germline CDR1 and CDR2: LGHNA and YNFKEQ. The CDR3 sequence is CASSWSRGDEQYF. CDR3 in DNA: TGTGCCAGCAGTTGGAGTAGGGGGGACGAGCAGTACTTC.

This clonotype was recorded at least ten times. The rearrangement joins TRBV20-1 to TRBJ1-1, with D unclear. Per germline, CDR1 DFQATT and CDR2 SNEGSKA (reference sequence). The CDR3 length is 12 residues. The V end lost 3 bases, the J end lost 3 bases, and 8 bases lay between the germline ends. CDR3: CSASGEHTEAFF. As DNA, the CDR3 is TGCAGTGCTAGTGGGGAACACACTGAAGCTTTCTTT.

This clonotype was seen ten or more times. J is TRBJ2-7 and V is TRBV6-1, with 7 bases identical to TRBD2. This CDR3 region has 16 residues. The germline V gene encodes CDR1 MNHNS and CDR2 SASEGT. V dropped 6 bases and J dropped 0; count of bases not matched to a gene: 11. For the CDR3, the DNA is TGTGCCAGCAGCAGAACGTTGAGCGGGAACTCCTACGAGCAGTACGTC. It codes for CASSRTLSGNSYEQYV.

This clonotype appeared a few times. The rearrangement uses TRBV6-2 or TRBV6-3 and TRBJ2-5, with 7 nucleotides matching TRBD2. In germline, CDR1 is MNHEY, CDR2 SVGEGT. The ends lost 4 bases at V and 5 bases at J; junction bases unmatched: 13. CDR3 length equals 16 residues. The CDR3 DNA reads TGTGCCAGCAGTTTTGGGGGGGGGGTTCCCGTCGAGACCCAGTACTTC. Its protein product is CASSFGGGVPVETQYF.

This clonotype was seen repeatedly, ten times or more. V usage is TRBV12-3 or TRBV12-4 and J usage is TRBJ2-7, with 8 positions matching TRBD1. The CDR3 is 14 amino acids. J was trimmed by 7 bases and V by 5 bases; bases with no gene match: 10. CDR3 region: CASSTTGGRPEQYF. The CDR3 DNA reads as TGTGCCAGCAGTACAACAGGGGGTCGGCCGGAGCAGTACTTC.

At least ten counts were recorded for this clonotype. This chain joins TRBV6-2 or TRBV6-3 and TRBJ1-6, with D unresolved. Trimming took 0 bases from V and 6 from J, leaving 9 bases between them. CDR3 length: 15 residues. From germline, CDR1 is MNHEY and CDR2 SVGEGT. The DNA of the CDR3 is TGTGCCAGCAGTTACTCGCGGGGTACTAATTCACCCCTCCACTTT. Its protein product is CASSYSRGTNSPLHF.

The table lists this clonotype with many counts. This chain links TRBV20-1 with TRBJ2-5, with 14 positions matching TRBD2. The V gene's germline CDR1 is DFQATT and CDR2 SNEGSKA (reference sequence). The CDR3 runs to 16 residues. The trim removed 3 bases at V and 1 base at J, leaving 4 bases unmatched. This CDR3 reads CSARLGLAGAQETQYF. The CDR3 DNA reads as TGCAGTGCTAGGTTGGGACTAGCGGGGGCCCAAGAGACCCAGTACTTC.

In this sample, this clonotype turned up a few times. The chain uses TRBV28 and TRBJ1-2; possible D gene TRBD1, 6 bases. Germline assignment: CDR1 MDHEN and CDR2 SYDVKM. The length of the CDR3 is 13 residues. Trimming took off 3 bases at V and 7 bases at J, with 12 bases between the two ends. The CDR3 sequence is CASSLGGRSGYTF. CDR3 nucleotides: TGTGCCAGCAGTTTGGGGGGGCGCTCTGGCTACACCTTC.

This clonotype was found many times. The rearrangement joins TRBV7-9 to TRBJ1-1, with 9 bases identical to TRBD1. Germline V gene sequence: CDR1 SEHNR, CDR2 FQNEAQ (reference sequence). This CDR3 contains 15 residues. With V trimmed by 0 bases and J by 3 bases, 2 bases remained unmatched. CDR3 residues: CASSLADRGDTEAFF. CDR3 DNA: TGTGCCAGCAGCTTAGCGGACAGGGGTGACACTGAAGCTTTCTTT.

The table lists this clonotype with a few counts. At one of its ends the junction is not consistent with the germline gene, which may arise from a read error. This chain links TRBV7-7 with TRBJ2-5, with TRBD2 identical over 7 bases. The CDR3 runs 16 residues. Germline CDR1 and CDR2: SSHAT and FNYEAQ (reference sequence). In nucleotides, the CDR3 is TGTGCTAGCAGCTTATCCGGGGGGACTTTTCAAGAGACCCAGTACTTC. Amino acid sequence: CASSLSGGTFQETQYF. Combining the CDR3 with reference TRBV7-7 and TRBJ2-5 gives the whole variable domain GAGVSQSPRYKVTKRGQDVTLRCDPISSHATLYWYQQALGQGPEFLTYFNYEAQPDKSGLPSDRFSAERPEGSISTLTIQRTEQRDSAMYRCASSLSGGTFQETQYFGPGTRLLVL.

The chain combines TRBV2 with TRBJ1-6; D remains ambiguous. The CDR3 covers 14 residues. Trimming removed 5 bases at V and 6 bases at J, with 11 bases between. Germline V gives CDR1 SNHLY, CDR2 FYNNEI. CDR3: CASSSPRANSPLHF. The CDR3 DNA reads as TGTGCCAGCAGTTCGCCTCGGGCTAATTCACCCCTCCACTTT.

This clonotype came up many times. This chain links TRBV7-2 with TRBJ1-5; D is undetermined. The CDR3 extends over 13 amino acids. Germline V gene lookup returns CDR1 SGHTA and CDR2 FQGNSA. The V and J ends lost 1 base and 7 bases respectively, with 8 bases between them. CDR3 sequence: CASSLGGLQPQHF. The CDR3, as DNA: TGTGCCAGCAGCTTAGGCGGGTTGCAGCCCCAGCATTTT.

This clonotype came up many times. This chain links TRBV5-5 with TRBJ1-2; possibly TRBD1 for D (5 bases). The CDR3 has 14 residues. Per germline, CDR1 SGHKS and CDR2 YYEKEE (reference sequence). The V end lost 2 bases, the J end lost 4 bases, and 12 bases lay between the germline ends. CDR3 in amino acids: CASSFPRAFYGYTF. CDR3 nucleotides: TGTGCCAGCAGCTTCCCCAGGGCCTTCTATGGCTACACCTTC.

This chain connects TRBV24-1 to TRBJ2-3, with 8 bases fitting TRBD2. The CDR3 spans 15 residues. CDR1 and CDR2 (germline): KGHDR, SFDVKD. With 7 bases clipped from V and 5 bases from J, the junction kept 10 bases outside the gene matches. CDR3 in amino acids: CATSPPAGGKDTQYF. The DNA of the CDR3 is TGTGCCACCAGCCCACCTGCGGGGGGCAAAGATACGCAGTATTTT.

This sequence joins TRBV19 and TRBJ2-7, with no clear D. The CDR3 totals 13 residues. Germline V CDR1 and CDR2: LNHDA, SQIVND (reference sequence). The ends were cut back, 3 bases at V and 6 bases at J, with 12 bases in the middle. The CDR3 here is CASSISDGLEQYF. Written as DNA, the CDR3 is TGTGCCAGTAGTATCTCGGACGGGCTCGAGCAGTACTTC.

This clonotype was seen only a few times. The CDR3: CATSVYGGETQYF. CDR3 DNA sequence: TGTGCCACCAGCGTCTACGGGGGGGAGACCCAGTACTTC. The chain joins TRBV15 to TRBJ2-5; 7 bases fit TRBD2. The CDR3 is 13 amino acids. With 5 bases clipped from V and 5 bases from J, the junction kept 5 bases outside the gene matches. Germline assignment: CDR1 LNHNV and CDR2 YYDKDF (reference sequence).

The CDR3 nucleotides read TGTGCCAGCTCCCCCCTAAGGGAGCAGTTCTTC. Protein sequence: CASSPLREQFF. The chain links TRBV7-2 to TRBJ2-1, with D unclear. CDR3 length: 11 residues. V was pared by 8 bases and J by 10 bases, with 12 bases between. Germline CDR1 SGHTA, CDR2 FQGNSA.

This clonotype was recorded many times. The rearrangement links TRBV4-2 to TRBJ1-3; no firm D call. From germline, CDR1 is LGHNA and CDR2 YNFKEQ. Trimming stripped 0 bases from V and 2 bases from J, with 11 bases between. The CDR3 has 16 residues. CDR3 amino acids: CASSQDGGLPGNTIYF. As DNA, the CDR3 is TGTGCCAGCAGCCAAGATGGAGGTTTGCCTGGAAACACCATATATTTT.

The chain joins TRBV5-1 to TRBJ2-7; no reliable D call. The germline gives CDR1 SGHRS, CDR2 YFSETQ. V was pared by 2 bases and J by 3 bases, with 6 bases between. The CDR3 contains 12 residues. CDR3 loop: CASSLRNYEQYF. CDR3 nucleotides: TGCGCCAGCAGCTTACGGAACTACGAGCAGTACTTC.